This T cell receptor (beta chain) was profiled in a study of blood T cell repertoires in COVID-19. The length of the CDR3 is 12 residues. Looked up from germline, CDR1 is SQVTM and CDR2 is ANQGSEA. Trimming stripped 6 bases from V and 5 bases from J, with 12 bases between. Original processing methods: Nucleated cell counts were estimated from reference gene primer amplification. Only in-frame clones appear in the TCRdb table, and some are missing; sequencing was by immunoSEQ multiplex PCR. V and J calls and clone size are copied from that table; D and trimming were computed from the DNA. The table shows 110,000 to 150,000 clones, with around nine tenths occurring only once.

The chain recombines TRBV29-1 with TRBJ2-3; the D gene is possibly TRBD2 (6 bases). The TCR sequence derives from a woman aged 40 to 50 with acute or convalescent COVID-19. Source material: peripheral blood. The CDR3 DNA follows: TGCAGCGTCCGAGGAGCGGGAGATACGCAGTATTTT. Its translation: CSVRGAGDTQYF.